This entry concerns a single TCR beta chain. Measured with immunoSEQ multiplex PCR; TCRdb has only the in-frame clones, and not every one. The table lists some 2 million clones, about 95% of them singletons. This CDR3 spans 17 amino acids. V was trimmed by 0 bases and J by 2 bases, leaving 11 bases between them. Looked up from germline, CDR1 is SGHVS and CDR2 is FNYEAQ. These data come from a study of shared clonotypes between healthy human individuals. CD45RO negativity and positive selection for CCR7 defined naive CD8 cells, a population that excluded terminally differentiated effector memory CD45RA+ cells.

Material: naive CD8+ T cells sorted from blood. The chain employs TRBV7-6 and TRBJ2-6; a possible D gene is TRBD2 (5 bases). The clonotype was recovered from a man between 18 and 29 years old in good health. CDR3 DNA sequence: TGTGCCAGCAGCTTAGCGGCCGAGGGAACTGGGGCCAACGTCCTGACTTTC. Amino acid sequence: CASSLAAEGTGANVLTF.